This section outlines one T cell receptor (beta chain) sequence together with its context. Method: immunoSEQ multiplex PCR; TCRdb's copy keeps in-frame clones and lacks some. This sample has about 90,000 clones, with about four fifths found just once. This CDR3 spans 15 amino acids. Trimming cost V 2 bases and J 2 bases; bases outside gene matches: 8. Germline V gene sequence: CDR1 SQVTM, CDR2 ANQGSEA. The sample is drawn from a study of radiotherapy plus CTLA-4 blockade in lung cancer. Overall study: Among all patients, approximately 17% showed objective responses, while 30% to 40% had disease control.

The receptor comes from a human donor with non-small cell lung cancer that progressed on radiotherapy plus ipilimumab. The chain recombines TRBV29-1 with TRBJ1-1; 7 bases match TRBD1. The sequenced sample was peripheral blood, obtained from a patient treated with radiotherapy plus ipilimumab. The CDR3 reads CSVEPGQWGNTEAFF. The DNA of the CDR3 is TGCAGCGTTGAACCGGGACAGTGGGGCAACACTGAAGCTTTCTTT.